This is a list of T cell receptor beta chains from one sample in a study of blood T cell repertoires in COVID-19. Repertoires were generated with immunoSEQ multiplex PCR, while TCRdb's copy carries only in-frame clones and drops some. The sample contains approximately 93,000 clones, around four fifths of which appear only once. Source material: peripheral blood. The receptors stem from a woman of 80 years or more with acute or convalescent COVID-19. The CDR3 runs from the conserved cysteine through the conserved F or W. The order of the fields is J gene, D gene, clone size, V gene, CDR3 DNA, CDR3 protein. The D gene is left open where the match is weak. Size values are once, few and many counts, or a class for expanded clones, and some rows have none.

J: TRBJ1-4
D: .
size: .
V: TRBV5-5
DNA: TGTGCCAGCAGCTTCTCACAGAAGAATGAAAAACTGTTTTTT
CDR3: CASSFSQKNEKLFF

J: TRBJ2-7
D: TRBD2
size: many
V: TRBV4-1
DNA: TGCGCCAGCAGCCAAGAAGCTAGCGGATCGACCTACGAGCAGTACTTC
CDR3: CASSQEASGSTYEQYF

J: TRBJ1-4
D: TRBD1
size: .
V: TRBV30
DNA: TGTGCCTGGAGCTTTCCAGGGGGCACTAATGAAAAACTGTTTTTT
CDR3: CAWSFPGGTNEKLFF

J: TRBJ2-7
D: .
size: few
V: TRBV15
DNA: TGTGCCACCAGCAGAGATCGGGGAAATGGCGAGCAGTACTTC
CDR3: CATSRDRGNGEQYF

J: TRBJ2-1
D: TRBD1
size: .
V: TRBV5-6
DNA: TGTGCCAGCAGCTTGCTTCAGGGGGCTATTGAGCAGTTCTTC
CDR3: CASSLLQGAIEQFF

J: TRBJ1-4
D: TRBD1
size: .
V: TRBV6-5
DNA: TGTGCCAGCAGTCAGTGGACAGGGGGTAATGAAAAACTGTTTTTT
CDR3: CASSQWTGGNEKLFF

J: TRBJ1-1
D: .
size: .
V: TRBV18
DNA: TGTGCCAGCTCATTCGCCACAGCGAACACTGAAGCTTTCTTT
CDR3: CASSFATANTEAFF

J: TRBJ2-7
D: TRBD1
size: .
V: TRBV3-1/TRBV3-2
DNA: TGTGCCAGCAGCCAAGATGGGACAGGGTTCCCCCACCAGTACTTC
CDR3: CASSQDGTGFPHQYF

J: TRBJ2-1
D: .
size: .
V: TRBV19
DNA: TGTGCCAGTAGTATACAGGTCAGCTCCTACAATGAGCAGTTCTTC
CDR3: CASSIQVSSYNEQFF

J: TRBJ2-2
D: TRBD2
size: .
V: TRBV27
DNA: TGTGCCAGCAGTTTAGCCGGACTAGCGGGATGGATCGGGGAGCTGTTTTTT
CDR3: CASSLAGLAGWIGELFF

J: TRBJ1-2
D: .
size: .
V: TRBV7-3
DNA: TGTGCCAGCAGCACGGACCCCGGAGGGTATGGCTACACCTTC
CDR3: CASSTDPGGYGYTF

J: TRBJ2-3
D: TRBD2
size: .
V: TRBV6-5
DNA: TGTGCCAGCAGTTACTTAAAGCGGGAAACCACAGATACGCAGTATTTT
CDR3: CASSYLKRETTDTQYF

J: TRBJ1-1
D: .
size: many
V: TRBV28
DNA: TGTGCCAGCAGTTCCCCCTCACAGGGGAACACTGAAGCTTTCTTT
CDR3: CASSSPSQGNTEAFF

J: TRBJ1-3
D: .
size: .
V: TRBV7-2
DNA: TGTGCCAGCAGCTTGGGCCCGAACACCATATATTTT
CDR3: CASSLGPNTIYF

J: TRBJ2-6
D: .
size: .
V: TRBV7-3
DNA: TGTGCCAGCAGCTTAACGTCGGGGGCTGGGGCCAACGTCCTGACTTTC
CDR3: CASSLTSGAGANVLTF

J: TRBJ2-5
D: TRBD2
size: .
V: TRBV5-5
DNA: TGTGCCAGCAGATGGGTTCCTAGCGGGGGGCCACGTCAAGAGACCCAGTACTTC
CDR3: CASRWVPSGGPRQETQYF

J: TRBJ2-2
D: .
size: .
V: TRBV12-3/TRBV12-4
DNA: TGTGCCAGCACGCGGGACACCGGGGAGCTGTTTTTT
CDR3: CASTRDTGELFF

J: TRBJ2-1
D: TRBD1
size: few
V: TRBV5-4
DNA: TGTGCCAGCAGCTTCGGACAGGGGGCGGGCAATGAGCAGTTCTTC
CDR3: CASSFGQGAGNEQFF

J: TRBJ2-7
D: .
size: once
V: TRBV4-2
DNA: TGTGCCAGCAGCCTCGGGACACTAGTCTCCTACGAGCAGTACTTC
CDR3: CASSLGTLVSYEQYF

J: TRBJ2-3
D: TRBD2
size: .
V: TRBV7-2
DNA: TGTGCCAGCAGCTTCCGACTAGCGGGGGTGGGGGCAGATACGCAGTATTTT
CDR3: CASSFRLAGVGADTQYF

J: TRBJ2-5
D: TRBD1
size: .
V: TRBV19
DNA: TGTGCCCGTCAAACCACCCGGGACAGCATCCAAGAGACCCAGTACTTC
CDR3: CARQTTRDSIQETQYF

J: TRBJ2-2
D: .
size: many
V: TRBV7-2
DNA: TGTGCCAGCAGCATGACGCCGGGACTCCCGGGGGAGCTGTTTTTT
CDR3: CASSMTPGLPGELFF

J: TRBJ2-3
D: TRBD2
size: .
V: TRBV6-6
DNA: TGTGCCAGCACCACGGGAGCGGGGGGCCCCCATACGCAGTATTTT
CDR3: CASTTGAGGPHTQYF

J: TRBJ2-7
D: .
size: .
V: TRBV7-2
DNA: TGTGCCAGCAGCTTAGCGCGGGCTGAGTACTACGAGCAGTACTTC
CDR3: CASSLARAEYYEQYF

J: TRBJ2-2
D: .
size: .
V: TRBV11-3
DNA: TGTGCCAGCAGCTATCCTTACGGGGAGCTGTTTTTT
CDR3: CASSYPYGELFF

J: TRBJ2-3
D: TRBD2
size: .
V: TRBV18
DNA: TGTGCCAGCTCACCTACTAGCGGTACTAGCACAGATACGCAGTATTTT
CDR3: CASSPTSGTSTDTQYF

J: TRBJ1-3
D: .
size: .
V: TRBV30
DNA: TGTGCCTGGTCTCCAACAGGCTTCTCTGGAAACACCATATATTTT
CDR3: CAWSPTGFSGNTIYF

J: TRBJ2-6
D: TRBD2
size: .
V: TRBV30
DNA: TGTGCCTGGAGTGTGGGAGGGCTTTCGACTGGGGCCAACGTCCTGACTTTC
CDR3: CAWSVGGLSTGANVLTF

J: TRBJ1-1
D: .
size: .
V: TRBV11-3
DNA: TGTGCCAGCAGCGCACAGGGCTACACTGAAGCTTTCTTT
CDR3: CASSAQGYTEAFF

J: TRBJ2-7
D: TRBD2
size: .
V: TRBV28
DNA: TGTGCCAGCAGTTTGGGACTAGCGGGAATATACGAGCAGTACTTC
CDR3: CASSLGLAGIYEQYF

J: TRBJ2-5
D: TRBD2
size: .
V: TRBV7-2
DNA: TGTGCCAGCAGTAGCGGGGGGCCCCAAGAGACCCAGTACTTC
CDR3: CASSSGGPQETQYF

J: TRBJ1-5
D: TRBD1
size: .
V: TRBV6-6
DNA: TGTGCCAGCAGCCGATCGGGACAGGGGGTCAATCAGCCCCAGCATTTT
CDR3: CASSRSGQGVNQPQHF

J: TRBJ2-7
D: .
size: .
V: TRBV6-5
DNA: TGTGCCAGCAGCCGCGGGACAGCACGGGGCGAGCAGTACTTC
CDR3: CASSRGTARGEQYF

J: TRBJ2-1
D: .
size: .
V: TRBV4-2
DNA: TGTGCCAGCAGCCAAGGTCCTCGACTAGTTAGGGTCAATGAGCAGTTCTTC
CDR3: CASSQGPRLVRVNEQFF

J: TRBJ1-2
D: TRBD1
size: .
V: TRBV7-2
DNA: TGTGCCAGCAGCGCAGGACAGGCCATTAACTATGGCTACACCTTC
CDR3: CASSAGQAINYGYTF

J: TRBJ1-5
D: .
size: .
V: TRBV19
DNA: TGTGCCAGTAGTATAGAGCGGAACAATCAGCCCCAGCATTTT
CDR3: CASSIERNNQPQHF

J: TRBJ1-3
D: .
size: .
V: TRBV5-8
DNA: TGTGCCAGCAATCGAAGACAGGCTCCAGGGAACACCATATATTTT
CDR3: CASNRRQAPGNTIYF

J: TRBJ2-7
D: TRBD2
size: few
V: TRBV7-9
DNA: TGTGCCAGCAGCCCGAAGGGACTAGCGGGCAGTGGGGAGCAGTACTTC
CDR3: CASSPKGLAGSGEQYF

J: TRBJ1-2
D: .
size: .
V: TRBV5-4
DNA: TGTGCCAGCAGCTCGCCCCAGACAGGCCCTTATGGCTACACCTTC
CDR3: CASSSPQTGPYGYTF

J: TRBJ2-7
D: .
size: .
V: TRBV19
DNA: TGTGCCAGTAGTATAAGGACTCAAGTTTACGAGCAGTACTTC
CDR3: CASSIRTQVYEQYF

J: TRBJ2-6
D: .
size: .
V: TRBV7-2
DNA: TGTGCCAGCAGCTTTACTCCCTTTTCTGGGGCCAACGTCCTGACTTTC
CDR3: CASSFTPFSGANVLTF

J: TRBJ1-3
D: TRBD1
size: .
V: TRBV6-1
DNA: TGTGCCAGCAGTGAAACGGGACAGGGCTTCTCTGGAAACACCATATATTTT
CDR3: CASSETGQGFSGNTIYF

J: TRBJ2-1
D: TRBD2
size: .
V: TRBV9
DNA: TGTGCCAGCACTTCTGGACTAGCGGGAAAGGATGAGCAGTTCTTC
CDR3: CASTSGLAGKDEQFF